These 17 T cell receptor beta chains share one sample of origin, sequenced in a study of blood T cell repertoires in COVID-19. Generated by immunoSEQ multiplex PCR, the TCRdb table keeps only in-frame clones and is missing some. The profile shows approximately 130,000 clones, less than 90% of them singletons. The sequenced material came from PBMCs or T cells enriched from blood (not recorded which). The receptors derive from a man aged 25 to 45 who had recovered from COVID-19.

The chain couples TRBV13 to TRBJ1-5; no clear D gene. Trimming left V 3 bases short and J 4 bases short, with 7 bases between. Germline values: CDR1 PRHDT, CDR2 FYEKMQ (reference sequence). This CDR3 is 13 amino acids long. CDR3 in DNA: TGTGCCAGCAGCTTCGGGGTGAATCAGCCCCAGCATTTT. It specifies CASSFGVNQPQHF.

The rearrangement joins TRBV30 to TRBJ1-4; TRBD1 aligns across 11 bases. The CDR3 loop spans 13 amino acids. Unmatched junction bases numbered 2, after V lost 0 bases and J lost 11 bases. The V gene's germline CDR1 is GTSNPN and CDR2 SVGIG (reference sequence). For the CDR3, the DNA is TGTGCCTGGAGTGTAGGGACAGGGGGTAAACTGTTTTTT. Translated: CAWSVGTGGKLFF.

The chain recombines TRBV19 with TRBJ2-2; 7 positions match TRBD2. V gave up 6 bases and J gave up 1 base; unmatched junction bases: 8. This CDR3 contains 16 residues. Germline V gene lookup returns CDR1 LNHDA and CDR2 SQIVND (reference sequence). As DNA, the CDR3 is TGTGCCAGTAGACCAAGGGCTAGCGGGAACACCGGGGAGCTGTTTTTT. Translated, it gives CASRPRASGNTGELFF.

V gene TRBV19 combines with J gene TRBJ1-2; 10 bases fit TRBD1. This CDR3 comprises 14 residues. The trim removed 5 bases at V and 7 bases at J, leaving 7 bases unmatched. Germline assignment: CDR1 LNHDA and CDR2 SQIVND (reference sequence). The CDR3 loop is CASSPRDRGPGYTF. The DNA of the CDR3 is TGTGCCAGTAGTCCCCGAGACAGGGGGCCTGGCTACACCTTC.

This sequence joins TRBV19 and TRBJ1-5; a weak D match, TRBD1 (5 bases). The CDR3 has 15 amino acids. V lost 1 base and J lost 2, with 9 bases in between. Germline assignment: CDR1 LNHDA and CDR2 SQIVND (reference sequence). CDR3 sequence reads: CASSIGGLGNQPQHF. The DNA for the CDR3 is TGTGCCAGTAGTATAGGGGGCTTGGGCAATCAGCCCCAGCATTTT.

This rearrangement joins TRBV5-1 to TRBJ1-3; D remains unclear. This CDR3 is built from 16 residues. V gave up 0 bases and J gave up 1 base, with 11 bases separating them. Looked up from germline, CDR1 is SGHRS and CDR2 is YFSETQ. The CDR3 sequence is CASSLAEGASGNTIYF. Written as DNA, the CDR3 is TGCGCCAGCAGCTTGGCCGAGGGAGCGTCTGGAAACACCATATATTTT.

CDR3 bases: TGTGCCAGCAGCCCCCCGGGGGGACAGGCCTACGAGCAGTACTTC. It is translated as CASSPPGGQAYEQYF. V and J are TRBV25-1 and TRBJ2-7, with D maybe TRBD1 (8 bases). Germline CDR1 MGHDK, CDR2 SYGVNS. The CDR3 totals 15 residues. V was pared by 6 bases and J by 2 bases, with 17 bases between.

CDR3: CASSNQGNSGELFF. The CDR3 DNA follows: TGTGCCAGCAGTAATCAGGGCAATTCCGGGGAGCTGTTTTTT. The chain carries TRBV9 and TRBJ2-2; possible D gene TRBD1, 5 bases. Germline lookup yields CDR1 SGDLS and CDR2 YYNGEE. Between the trimmed V and J ends, which lost 5 bases and 6 bases, there was a span of 14 bases. The CDR3 is 14 residues long. The variable domain in full, with the rest retrieved from reference TRBV9 and TRBJ2-2, is DSGVTQTPKHLITATGQRVTLRCSPRSGDLSVYWYQQSLDQGLQFLIQYYNGEERAKGNILERFSAQQFPDLHSELNLSSLELGDSALYFCASSNQGNSGELFFGEGSRLTVL.

CDR3 amino acids: CASSLAGFQPQHF. The CDR3, as DNA: TGTGCCAGCAGCTTAGCCGGGTTTCAGCCCCAGCATTTT. The chain couples TRBV7-2 to TRBJ1-5, with D unclear. The CDR3 has 13 residues. V gave up 0 bases and J gave up 6 bases, with 6 bases separating them. CDR1 is SGHTA and CDR2 is FQGNSA in the germline V gene. Drawing the rest from reference TRBV7-2 and TRBJ1-5, the complete variable domain is GAGVSQSPSNKVTEKGKDVELRCDPISGHTALYWYRQSLGQGLEFLIYFQGNSAPDKSGLPSDRFSAERTGGSVSTLTIQRTQQEDSAVYLCASSLAGFQPQHFGDGTRLSIL.

The chain is built from TRBV5-6 and TRBJ2-5; D possibly corresponds to TRBD2 (6 bases). Germline V gene data show CDR1 as SGHDT and CDR2 as YYEEEE. The ends were cut back, 4 bases at V and 3 bases at J, with 10 bases in the middle. This CDR3 contains 13 residues. The DNA for the CDR3 is TGTGCCAGCAGCATCGGGGAGGAAGAGACCCAGTACTTC. Amino acids: CASSIGEEETQYF. Variable domain in full (rest from reference TRBV5-6 and TRBJ2-5): DAGVTQSPTHLIKTRGQQVTLRCSPKSGHDTVSWYQQALGQGPQFIFQYYEEEERQRGNFPDRFSGHQFPNYSSELNVNALLLGDSALYLCASSIGEEETQYFGPGTRLLVL.

The chain combines TRBV6-1 with TRBJ2-2; no clear D gene. Germline V gene sequence: CDR1 MNHNS, CDR2 SASEGT. The CDR3 has 14 amino acids. V lost 2 bases and J 4 bases, leaving 8 bases between the germline ends. CDR3 coding DNA: TGTGCCAGCAGTGAAATCGACACCACCGGGGAGCTGTTTTTT. It codes for CASSEIDTTGELFF.

The J gene is TRBJ1-5, the V gene TRBV7-6, with D possibly being TRBD1 (5 bases). V gave up 5 bases and J gave up 2 bases, with 10 bases separating them. The CDR3 is 14 amino acids. The germline V gene encodes CDR1 SGHVS and CDR2 FNYEAQ. DNA for the CDR3: TGTGCCAGCAGCACGGGGGGTGGCAATCAGCCCCAGCATTTT. Translated, it gives CASSTGGGNQPQHF.

The chain is built from TRBV3-1 (or the pseudogene TRBV3-2) and TRBJ1-2; no firm D call. The CDR3 covers 12 residues. Germline lookup yields CDR1 LGHDT and CDR2 YNNKEL (reference sequence). Trimming removed 4 bases from V and 6 bases from J, with 9 bases in between. CDR3 in amino acids: CASSRDTDGYTF. CDR3 DNA sequence: TGTGCCAGCAGCCGAGACACGGATGGCTACACCTTC.

This clone has just one count. The CDR3 sequence: CSVEAGGGGYTF. In nucleotides, the CDR3 is TGCAGCGTTGAAGCGGGGGGCGGAGGCTACACCTTC. J is TRBJ1-2 and V is TRBV29-1; tentative D call: TRBD1 (6 bases). CDR3 length: 12 residues. Germline assignment: CDR1 SQVTM and CDR2 ANQGSEA. V was cut by 1 base and J by 8 bases, with 11 bases left in between.

This clone was detected a few times. CDR3 in DNA: TGTGCCAGTAGGAGACAGTTCTATGGGGCCAACGTCCTGACTTTC. Protein sequence: CASRRQFYGANVLTF. V is TRBV19 and J is TRBJ2-6, with a possible D match to TRBD1 (5 bases). CDR1 is LNHDA and CDR2 is SQIVND in the germline V gene (reference sequence). The CDR3 is 15 residues long. V shed 6 bases and J shed 3 bases, with 12 bases lying between them.

CDR3 bases: TGTGCCAGCAGTGAATGGGCAAGGCGCTCCTACGAGCAGTACGTC. Its translation is CASSEWARRSYEQYV. The chain recombines TRBV6-1 with TRBJ2-7; no clear D gene. The germline V gene encodes CDR1 MNHNS and CDR2 SASEGT. The CDR3 has 15 amino acids. Trimming stripped 2 bases from V and 0 bases from J, with 11 bases between.

This clone was counted once. V gene TRBV9 combines with J gene TRBJ2-3, with D unresolved. Germline V gene lookup returns CDR1 SGDLS and CDR2 YYNGEE. V lost 0 bases and J lost 0, with 8 bases in between. This CDR3 has 15 amino acids. CDR3 amino acids: CASSVEPTSTDTQYF. As DNA, the CDR3 is TGTGCCAGCAGCGTAGAACCTACTAGCACAGATACGCAGTATTTT.